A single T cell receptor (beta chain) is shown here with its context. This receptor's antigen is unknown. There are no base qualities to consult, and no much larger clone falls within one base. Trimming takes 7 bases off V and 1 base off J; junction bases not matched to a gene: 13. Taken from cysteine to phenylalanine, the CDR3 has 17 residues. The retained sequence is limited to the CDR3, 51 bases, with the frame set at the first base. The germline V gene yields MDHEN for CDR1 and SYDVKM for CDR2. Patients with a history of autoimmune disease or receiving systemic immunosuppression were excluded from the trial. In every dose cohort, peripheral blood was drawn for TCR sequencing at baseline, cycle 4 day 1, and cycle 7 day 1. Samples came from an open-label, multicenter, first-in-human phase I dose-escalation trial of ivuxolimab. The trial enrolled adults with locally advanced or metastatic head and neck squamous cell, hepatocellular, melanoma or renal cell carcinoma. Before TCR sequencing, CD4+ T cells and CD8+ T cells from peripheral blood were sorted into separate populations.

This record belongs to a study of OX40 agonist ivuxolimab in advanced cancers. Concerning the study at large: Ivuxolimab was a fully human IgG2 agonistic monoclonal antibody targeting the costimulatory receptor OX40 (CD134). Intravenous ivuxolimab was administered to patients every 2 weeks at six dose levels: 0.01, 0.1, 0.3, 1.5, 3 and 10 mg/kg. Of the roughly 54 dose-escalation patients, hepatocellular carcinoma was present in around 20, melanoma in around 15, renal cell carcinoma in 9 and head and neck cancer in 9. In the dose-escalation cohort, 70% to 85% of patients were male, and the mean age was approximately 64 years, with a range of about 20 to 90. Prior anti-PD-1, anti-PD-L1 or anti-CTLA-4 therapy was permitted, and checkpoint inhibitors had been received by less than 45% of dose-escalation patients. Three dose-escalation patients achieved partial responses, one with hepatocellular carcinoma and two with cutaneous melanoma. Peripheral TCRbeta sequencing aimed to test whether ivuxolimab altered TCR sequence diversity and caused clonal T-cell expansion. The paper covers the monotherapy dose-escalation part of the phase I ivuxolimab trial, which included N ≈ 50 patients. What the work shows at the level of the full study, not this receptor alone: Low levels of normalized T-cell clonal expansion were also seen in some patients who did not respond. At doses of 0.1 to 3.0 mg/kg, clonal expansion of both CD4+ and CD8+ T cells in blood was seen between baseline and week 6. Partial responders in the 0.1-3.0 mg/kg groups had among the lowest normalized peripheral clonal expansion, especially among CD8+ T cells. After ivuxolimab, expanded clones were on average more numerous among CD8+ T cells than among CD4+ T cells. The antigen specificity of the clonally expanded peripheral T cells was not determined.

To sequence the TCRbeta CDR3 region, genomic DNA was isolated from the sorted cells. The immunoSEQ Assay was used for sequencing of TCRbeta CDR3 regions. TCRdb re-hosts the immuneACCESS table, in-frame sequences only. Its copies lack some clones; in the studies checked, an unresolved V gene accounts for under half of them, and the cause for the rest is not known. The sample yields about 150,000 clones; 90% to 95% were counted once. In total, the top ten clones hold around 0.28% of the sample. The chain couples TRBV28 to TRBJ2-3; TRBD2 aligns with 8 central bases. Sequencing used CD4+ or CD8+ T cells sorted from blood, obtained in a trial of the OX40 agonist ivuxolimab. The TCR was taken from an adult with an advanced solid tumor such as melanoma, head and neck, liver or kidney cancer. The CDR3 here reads CASTPIAGFSGTDTQYF. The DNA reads TGTGCCAGCACCCCAATAGCGGGATTCTCGGGCACAGATACGCAGTATTTT.